Shown below are 19 T cell receptor beta chains from a single sample sequenced in a study of shared clonotypes between healthy human individuals. This table comes from immunoSEQ multiplex PCR, and its TCRdb copy is limited to in-frame clones, with some not included. This table has 190,000 or so clones, 66% appearing once. Sequences were obtained from memory CD4+ T cells sorted from blood. Subset here: CD45RA-negative fraction. Every receptor here comes from a man aged 30 to 45 in good health.

Here the CDR3 reads CASSPEGDPYNEQFF. CDR3 sequence (DNA): TGTGCCAGCTCACCGGAAGGGGATCCCTACAATGAGCAGTTCTTC. The V gene is TRBV18, the J gene TRBJ2-1; D might be TRBD1 (5 bases). The germline CDR1 and CDR2 sequences are KGHSH and LQKENI. V was pared by 3 bases and J by 2 bases, with 11 bases between. This CDR3 has 15 amino acids. Full variable domain (missing parts from reference TRBV18 and TRBJ2-1): NAGVMQNPRHLVRRRGQEARLRCSPMKGHSHVYWYRQLPEEGLKFMVYLQKENIIDESGMPKERFSAEFPKEGPSILRIQQVVRGDSAAYFCASSPEGDPYNEQFFGPGTRLTVL.

This chain joins TRBV10-2 and TRBJ1-4; D not resolved. Between the trimmed V and J ends, which lost 0 bases and 6 bases, there was a span of 5 bases. The CDR3 is 13 residues long. Looked up from germline, CDR1 is WSHSY and CDR2 is SAAADI. The CDR3 sequence: CASSESLDEKLFF. The CDR3 DNA sequence: TGCGCCAGCAGTGAGTCCCTCGATGAAAAACTGTTTTTT.

The V gene is TRBV7-9, the J gene TRBJ2-2, with D perhaps TRBD1 (6 bases). Trimming cost V 2 bases and J 7 bases, with 11 bases left between them. Germline V lookup: CDR1 SEHNR, CDR2 FQNEAQ (reference sequence). This CDR3 has 14 amino acids. The CDR3 sequence: CASSLTGIHGELFF. DNA for the CDR3: TGTGCCAGCAGCTTAACAGGGATCCACGGGGAGCTGTTTTTT.

The chain is built from TRBV2 and TRBJ2-7; 11 bases match TRBD1. The J segment lost 4 bases and the V segment lost 11 bases, leaving 4 bases of the junction unmatched. In germline, CDR1 is SNHLY, CDR2 FYNNEI. The CDR3 extends over 12 amino acids. This CDR3 is CAWTGGSYEQYF. CDR3 sequence (DNA): TGTGCCTGGACAGGGGGCAGTTACGAGCAGTACTTC.

The chain joins TRBV10-3 to TRBJ2-7; no clear D gene. Germline CDR1 is ENHRY and CDR2 is SYGVKD. The CDR3 sequence is 11 residues long. Trimming removed 2 bases from V and 4 bases from J, with 3 bases in between. The CDR3 DNA reads TGTGCCATCAGTGAGGTTTACGAGCAGTACTTC. It is translated as CAISEVYEQYF.

The chain combines TRBV5-1 with TRBJ2-4, with 8 bases matching TRBD1. This CDR3 has 14 residues. CDR1 SGHRS and CDR2 YFSETQ come from the germline V gene. J gave up 6 bases and V 0 bases, and 2 bases lay outside the gene matches. The CDR3 region has the DNA TGCGCCAGCAGCTTGGTCGGGACAGGAAACATTCAGTACTTC. Its protein is CASSLVGTGNIQYF.

This chain connects TRBV4-2 to TRBJ2-3; 7 bases agree with TRBD1. The length of the CDR3 is 15 residues. CDR1 and CDR2 from the germline V gene are LGHNA and YNFKEQ. The J segment lost 6 bases and the V segment lost 1 base, leaving 7 bases of the junction unmatched. The CDR3 sequence is CASSQAPDRADTQYF. Here the CDR3 DNA reads TGTGCCAGCAGCCAAGCGCCCGACAGGGCGGATACGCAGTATTTT.

This chain connects TRBV11-2 to TRBJ2-3; possible D gene TRBD1, 5 bases. Trimming removed 2 bases at V and 4 bases at J, with 10 bases between. The germline CDR1 and CDR2 sequences are SGHAT and FQNNGV. There are 14 residues in the CDR3. The DNA of the CDR3 is TGTGCCAGCAGCTTAACAGGATCCGCAGATACGCAGTATTTT. This codes for CASSLTGSADTQYF.

The chain couples TRBV7-9 to TRBJ2-1; no clear D. Deletions cut 5 bases from V and 7 bases from J, with 24 bases between. CDR3 length: 17 amino acids. The germline V gene has CDR1 SEHNR and CDR2 FQNEAQ (reference sequence). The DNA of the CDR3 is TGTGCCAGCAGCCCAACAACTACCAATTGGGCCCTTAATGAGCAGTTCTTC. Amino acids: CASSPTTTNWALNEQFF.

The chain combines TRBV2 with TRBJ2-7, with 12 bases that match TRBD2. This CDR3 is 13 amino acids long. Germline assignment: CDR1 SNHLY and CDR2 FYNNEI. Trimming removed 10 bases from V and 4 bases from J; junction bases left unmatched: 5. CDR3 nucleotide sequence: TGTGCCACCCAGACTAGCGGGGGATACGAGCAGTACTTC. Residues: CATQTSGGYEQYF.

This sequence joins TRBV10-3 and TRBJ2-1; D is unresolved. The germline V gene encodes CDR1 ENHRY and CDR2 SYGVKD. Trimming stripped 2 bases from V and 9 bases from J, with 14 bases between. This CDR3 is 14 amino acids long. The CDR3 DNA is TGTGCCATCAGTGAGAACGACGCCTGGGGTGAGCAGTTCTTC. Translated, it gives CAISENDAWGEQFF.

In its sample, this clone was seen a few times. This sequence joins TRBV28 and TRBJ1-1; D gene unclear. This CDR3 comprises 12 residues. Germline V CDR1 and CDR2: MDHEN, SYDVKM. Trimming took off 1 base at V and 7 bases at J, with 7 bases between the two ends. CDR3 residues: CASSLSKDEAFF. CDR3 bases: TGTGCCAGCAGTTTATCAAAGGATGAAGCTTTCTTT.

Written as DNA, the CDR3 is TGTGCCAGCAGTGGACGACAGCCTCTAGCCAAAAACATTCAGTACTTC. It codes for CASSGRQPLAKNIQYF. The rearrangement links TRBV6-1 to TRBJ2-4, with a weak D call TRBD1 (5 bases). CDR1 MNHNS and CDR2 SASEGT come from the germline V gene. V dropped 4 bases and J dropped 0 bases, with 13 bases sitting between them. The CDR3 contains 16 residues.

This rearrangement joins TRBV18 to TRBJ2-2; tentative D call: TRBD2 (6 bases). The length of the CDR3 is 13 residues. Germline CDR1 reads KGHSH; CDR2 reads LQKENI. V was cut by 4 bases and J by 6 bases, with 9 bases left in between. CDR3 nucleotides: TGTGCCAGCTCACGGTCTAGCGCCGGGGAGCTGTTTTTT. Translated: CASSRSSAGELFF.

CDR3 nucleotides: TGCGCCAGCAGCCGCCCGACAGCGGGAGGGCGGGAGACCCAGTACTTC. This gives the protein CASSRPTAGGRETQYF. The rearrangement links TRBV5-1 to TRBJ2-5; the match to TRBD2 covers 10 bases. After removal of 4 bases from V and 5 bases from J, the junction contained 11 bases not matched to a gene. The CDR3 runs to 16 residues. Germline CDR1 and CDR2: SGHRS and YFSETQ.

The J gene is TRBJ2-1, the V gene TRBV18, with a tentative D call TRBD2 (5 bases). Germline CDR1 KGHSH, CDR2 LQKENI. The V and J ends lost 6 bases and 12 bases respectively, with 24 bases between them. CDR3 size: 15 residues. Here the CDR3 reads CASSPPGDGTLGQFF. The DNA for the CDR3 is TGTGCCAGCTCGCCGCCCGGGGATGGCACCTTAGGGCAGTTCTTC. Using reference TRBV18 and TRBJ2-1 for the parts outside the CDR3, the full variable domain is NAGVMQNPRHLVRRRGQEARLRCSPMKGHSHVYWYRQLPEEGLKFMVYLQKENIIDESGMPKERFSAEFPKEGPSILRIQQVVRGDSAAYFCASSPPGDGTLGQFFGPGTRLTVL.

The chain uses TRBV7-9 and TRBJ2-4, with D possibly being TRBD1 (6 bases). Germline loops: CDR1 SEHNR, CDR2 FQNEAQ (reference sequence). CDR3 size: 14 residues. Trimming stripped 7 bases from V and 5 bases from J, with 15 bases between. The CDR3 region has the DNA TGTGCCAGCACGAACACAGGGAGCCAAAACATTCAGTACTTC. Its translation is CASTNTGSQNIQYF.

The V call is TRBV27, the J call TRBJ2-7; no definite D call. V was shortened by 7 bases and J by 5 bases, with 15 bases between the two germline ends. There are 13 residues in the CDR3. Per germline, CDR1 MNHEY and CDR2 SMNVEV (reference sequence). CDR3 residues: CASIGRTVHEQYF. CDR3 in DNA: TGTGCCAGCATCGGCAGGACGGTCCACGAGCAGTACTTC.

V is TRBV15 and J is TRBJ2-1; D is undetermined. CDR1 and CDR2 (germline): LNHNV, YYDKDF (reference sequence). The CDR3 is made up of 12 amino acids. Deletions cut 1 base from V and 8 bases from J, with 6 bases between. The CDR3 DNA sequence: TGTGCCACCAGCAGAGCAAGCTATGAGCAGTTCTTC. This gives the protein CATSRASYEQFF.